A selection of T cell receptor beta chains follows, all from one sample in a study of T cell changes during pregnancy in multiple sclerosis. Profiling relied on immunoSEQ multiplex PCR, and the TCRdb table lists in-frame clones only, not all of them. The sample includes 36,000 or so clones, around 90% seen only once; the top ten take 0.5% to 0.65%. Sequencing was performed on CD4+ T cells from peripheral blood mononuclear cells, taken in the first trimester of pregnancy. The receptors were sampled from a female donor with multiple sclerosis, enrolled in a pregnancy study. CDR3s include the opening cysteine and the closing phenylalanine or tryptophan. D genes are given only for firm matches. The listing skips clone size in some rows; elsewhere it reads once, few, many or a size class.

clone_size,v_call,j_call,d_call,cdr3_nt,cdr3_aa
-,TRBV6-5,TRBJ2-1,-,TGTGCCAGCAGTACCAGAAGGGGTGAAGAGCAGTTCTTC,CASSTRRGEEQFF
-,TRBV19,TRBJ1-5,-,TGTGCCAGTAGCCCTGTATCCAGCAATCAGCCCCAGCATTTT,CASSPVSSNQPQHF
-,TRBV19,TRBJ1-2,TRBD1,TGTGCCAGTAGTCTTGTGCCAGGGGGTGGCTACACCTTC,CASSLVPGGGYTF
-,TRBV19,TRBJ2-7,TRBD1,TGTGCCAGTAGTTGGGACAGGGGCTACGAGCAGTACTTC,CASSWDRGYEQYF
-,TRBV28,TRBJ1-1,-,TGTGCCAGCACCAGCGGGGGGAGACAGAAGGACACTGAAGCTTTCTTT,CASTSGGRQKDTEAFF
few,TRBV5-1,TRBJ1-2,-,TGCGCCAGCAGCCCAAGCGGGGGTCCCTATGGCTACACCTTC,CASSPSGGPYGYTF
-,TRBV10-3,TRBJ1-4,-,TGTGCCATCAGCCCTACGGGGGGCAACTCCGCAAATGAAAAACTGTTTTTT,CAISPTGGNSANEKLFF
-,TRBV5-8,TRBJ1-5,TRBD1,TGTGCCAGCAGCCCCAGGGGGCTCGGGAATCAGCCCCAGCATTTT,CASSPRGLGNQPQHF
-,TRBV19,TRBJ1-2,TRBD1,TGTGCCAGAGGGACAGGGACTAACTATGGCTACACCTTC,CARGTGTNYGYTF
few,TRBV10-1,TRBJ2-1,-,TGCGCCAGCAGTTCCAGGGCCAATGAGCAGTTCTTC,CASSSRANEQFF
once,TRBV6-1,TRBJ2-5,TRBD1,TGTGCCAGCAGTGAGGGGACAGTGTACCAAGAGACCCAGTACTTC,CASSEGTVYQETQYF
-,TRBV7-9,TRBJ1-3,TRBD1,TGTGCCAGCAGCCGGTGGTCCGGACAGGGGGCTCGTGGAAACACCATATATTTT,CASSRWSGQGARGNTIYF
-,TRBV7-8,TRBJ1-5,-,TGTGCCAGCAGCCAAGGGGCGTCCTATAGCAATCAGCCCCAGCATTTT,CASSQGASYSNQPQHF
-,TRBV30,TRBJ2-2,TRBD1,TGTGCCTGGAGTGGGACAGGGGGCGCATTGTACACCGGGGAGCTGTTTTTT,CAWSGTGGALYTGELFF
-,TRBV5-5,TRBJ2-1,-,TGTGCCAGCAGCTTGGCCCCGAGGGATGAGCAGTTCTTC,CASSLAPRDEQFF